Listed below are T cell receptor beta chains from one sample, sequenced in a study of blood T cell repertoires in COVID-19. The protocol was immunoSEQ multiplex PCR, while the TCRdb copy is restricted to in-frame clones and leaves out a portion. Found here are approximately 230,000 clones, about nine tenths of them singletons; the top ten hold less than 2%. Sequenced material: PBMCs or T cells enriched from blood (not recorded which). All receptors derive from a middle-aged man who had recovered from COVID-19. The CDR3 runs from the conserved cysteine through the conserved F or W. Each record gives: CDR3 length, clone size, V gene, D gene, J gene, CDR3 DNA, CDR3 protein. A D gene is named only where the DNA matches it firmly. Expanded clones get a size class; other rows say once, few or many, or leave the size out.

14	-	TRBV6-5	-	TRBJ1-4	TGTGCCAGCAGCCCACCGGGGATTAATGAAAAACTGTTTTTT	CASSPPGINEKLFF
17	-	TRBV9	TRBD1	TRBJ1-4	TGTGCCAGCAGCGTAGGGAGTGGGACAGGGGGCTTTGAAAAACTGTTTTTT	CASSVGSGTGGFEKLFF
15	-	TRBV21-1	-	TRBJ2-7	TGTGCCAGCAGCAAAGAATTGGCACAGTCCTACGAGCAGTACTTC	CASSKELAQSYEQYF
15	-	TRBV9	-	TRBJ2-5	TGTGCCAGCAGCCCCGGCGGACAGTTCCAAGAGACCCAGTACTTC	CASSPGGQFQETQYF
15	few	TRBV10-3	-	TRBJ1-2	TGTGCCATCAGCGATCTGGACAGCCTCGATTATGGCTACACCTTC	CAISDLDSLDYGYTF
13	-	TRBV11-2	-	TRBJ1-1	TGTGCCAGCAGTCGAACAGGCGACACTGAAGCTTTCTTT	CASSRTGDTEAFF
13	-	TRBV7-9	TRBD1	TRBJ1-2	TGTGCCAGCAGCCGGACAGGGGGCGACGGCTACACCTTC	CASSRTGGDGYTF
13	-	TRBV18	-	TRBJ1-2	TGTGCCAGCTCAACAGGGTGGGATTATGGCTACACCTTC	CASSTGWDYGYTF
15	-	TRBV19	-	TRBJ1-5	TGTGCCAGTAGTATTGAGGGTAATGGCAATCAGCCCCAGCATTTT	CASSIEGNGNQPQHF
15	-	TRBV6-5	TRBD1	TRBJ1-2	TGTGCCAGCAGTTCACCGACAGGGGCTAACTATGGCTACACCTTC	CASSSPTGANYGYTF
15	-	TRBV5-5	-	TRBJ1-1	TGTGCCAGTAACCCGAGGGAGGTGGGACCCACTGAAGCTTTCTTT	CASNPREVGPTEAFF
17	-	TRBV4-2	TRBD2	TRBJ2-3	TGTGCCAGCAGCCAAGAACCCAGCGGGGGGTCCACAGATACGCAGTATTTT	CASSQEPSGGSTDTQYF
13	-	TRBV7-3	-	TRBJ2-3	TGTGCCAGCAGTTTCGGACAGTCAGATACGCAGTATTTT	CASSFGQSDTQYF
14	-	TRBV5-8	-	TRBJ1-2	TGTGCCAGCAGCCCCGGGGGAGGGGCGCGTGGCTACACCTTC	CASSPGGGARGYTF
15	-	TRBV5-1	TRBD2	TRBJ2-7	TGCGCCAGCGGGGTACTAGCGGGAGCGAATTACGAGCAGTACTTC	CASGVLAGANYEQYF
14	-	TRBV27	-	TRBJ2-5	TGTGCCAGCACACCCACGGGGACATCGGAGACCCAGTACTTC	CASTPTGTSETQYF
15	-	TRBV3-1/TRBV3-2	TRBD2	TRBJ2-7	TGTGCCAGCAGCCCGTTCGGGGGGATAGACTACGAGCAGTACTTC	CASSPFGGIDYEQYF
14	-	TRBV21-1	-	TRBJ2-7	TGTGCCAGCAGCAAAGAAGGGACACACTACGAGCAGTACTTC	CASSKEGTHYEQYF
16	-	TRBV7-9	-	TRBJ1-6	TGTGCCAGCAGCTCGGGGACACCCGCTTATAATTCACCCCTCCACTTT	CASSSGTPAYNSPLHF
16	-	TRBV3-1/TRBV3-2	TRBD2	TRBJ2-1	TGTGCCAGCAGCCTTAGCGGGAGGGCATACAGGGATGAGCAGTTCTTC	CASSLSGRAYRDEQFF
15	once	TRBV6-5	-	TRBJ1-1	TGTGCCAGCAGTTACTCGGTCGGGATTAACACTGAAGCTTTCTTT	CASSYSVGINTEAFF
19	once	TRBV2	TRBD2	TRBJ2-1	TGTGCCAGCAGCCCACTGGGACTAGCGGGGGGGAGACTCTACAATGAGCAGTTCTTC	CASSPLGLAGGRLYNEQFF
12	-	TRBV3-1/TRBV3-2	-	TRBJ1-2	TGTGCCAGCAGCCAAGCCTTTGTCGGCTACACCTTC	CASSQAFVGYTF
15	-	TRBV30	TRBD2	TRBJ2-1	TGTGCCTGGAGTTCCCCCGGGGGGGCGGGTAATGAGCAGTTCTTC	CAWSSPGGAGNEQFF